A single sample is the source of the 9 T cell receptor beta chains below, sequenced in a study of blood T cell repertoires in COVID-19 (dated by TCRdb to 2018 to 2020). The library relied on the immunoSEQ multiplex PCR assay. TCRdb's version of the immuneACCESS table is confined to in-frame rearrangements and falls short of the full clone set. An unresolved V gene accounts for under half of the shortfall where checked; the remainder is of unknown origin. In this sample the table shows about 110,000 clones, 85% of which occur a single time. The ten largest clonotypes hold approximately 13% of the sample. Sequenced sample: peripheral blood. These receptor sequences come from a human donor in a cohort sampled during active COVID-19.

V is TRBV19 and J is TRBJ1-5; the match to TRBD1 covers 7 bases. V shed 6 bases and J 5 bases; nucleotides not matched to a gene: 13. CDR1 LNHDA and CDR2 SQIVND come from the germline V gene (reference sequence). This CDR3 is 16 amino acids long. This chain's CDR3 is CASSPGADRDHQPQHF. The CDR3 nucleotides are TGTGCCAGTAGCCCAGGAGCCGACAGGGACCATCAGCCCCAGCATTTT.

The rearrangement joins TRBV19 to TRBJ2-7, with D hard to call. The CDR3 totals 16 residues. The germline V gene has CDR1 LNHDA and CDR2 SQIVND (reference sequence). V lost 3 bases and J lost 2, with 17 bases in between. The CDR3 sequence: CASSISHSSRAYEQYF. The CDR3, as DNA: TGTGCCAGTAGTATCTCTCACAGTTCGCGAGCCTACGAGCAGTACTTC.

V is TRBV19 and J is TRBJ1-4; 7 nucleotides match TRBD1. Germline V CDR1 and CDR2: LNHDA, SQIVND (reference sequence). The CDR3 totals 15 residues. V was pared by 3 bases and J by 3 bases, with 4 bases of the junction left unmatched. The CDR3 bases are TGTGCCAGTAGTATCTTACAGGGGCCTAATGAAAAACTGTTTTTT. Translating it yields CASSILQGPNEKLFF.

This chain connects TRBV6-5 to TRBJ2-3; tentative D call: TRBD2 (6 bases). The germline V and J ends were trimmed by 5 bases and 2 bases, with 14 bases remaining between them. The CDR3 covers 15 residues. Germline values: CDR1 MNHEY, CDR2 SVGAGI. In nucleotides, the CDR3 is TGTGCCAGCAGTCGAAGCCGGGAGATCACAGATACGCAGTATTTT. Its translation: CASSRSREITDTQYF.

The chain couples TRBV5-6 to TRBJ2-1; 10 bases are a match to TRBD2. The trim removed 0 bases at V and 1 base at J, leaving 4 bases unmatched. Germline CDR1 reads SGHDT; CDR2 reads YYEEEE. The CDR3 length is 17 residues. CDR3: CASSLAGLALSYNEQFF. Here the CDR3 DNA reads TGTGCCAGCAGCTTGGCGGGACTAGCGCTTTCCTACAATGAGCAGTTCTTC.

This clone was seen only once. V is TRBV6-6 and J is TRBJ1-6; D uncertain. The CDR3 runs to 16 residues. The V end lost 0 bases, the J end lost 8 bases, and 14 bases lay between the germline ends. In germline, CDR1 is MNHNY, CDR2 SVGAGI (reference sequence). CDR3 DNA: TGTGCCAGCAGTTACTCGATATGGCTCGAGGATTCACCCCTCCACTTT. This sequence encodes CASSYSIWLEDSPLHF.

The rearrangement joins TRBV9 to TRBJ2-1; 7 positions agree with TRBD2. Germline CDR1 and CDR2: SGDLS and YYNGEE. CDR3 length: 16 residues. The junction had 8 bases not matched to a gene; V was cut back by 4 bases and J by 1 base. The CDR3: CASSQTSADSYNEQFF. DNA for the CDR3: TGTGCCAGCAGCCAAACTAGCGCCGATTCCTACAATGAGCAGTTCTTC.

This CDR3 reads CASSIQGGSPLHF. CDR3 nucleotides: TGTGCCAGTAGTATACAGGGTGGTTCACCCCTCCACTTT. The chain employs TRBV19 and TRBJ1-6; tentatively, D is TRBD1 (5 bases). CDR3 length: 13 residues. V shed 2 bases and J shed 9 bases, with 8 bases lying between them. The V gene's germline CDR1 is LNHDA and CDR2 SQIVND (reference sequence). The full variable domain, in which reference TRBV19 and TRBJ1-6 provide the parts outside the CDR3, is DGGITQSPKYLFRKEGQNVTLSCEQNLNHDAMYWYRQDPGQGLRLIYYSQIVNDFQKGDIAEGYSVSREKKESFPLTVTSAQKNPTAFYLCASSIQGGSPLHFGNGTRLTVT.

V and J are TRBV6-1 and TRBJ2-1; 9 nucleotides agree with TRBD2. The V and J ends lost 1 base and 2 bases, in that order; junction bases with no gene match: 6. The V gene's germline CDR1 is MNHNS and CDR2 SASEGT. This CDR3 has 17 residues. Written as DNA, the CDR3 is TGTGCCAGCAGTGAAGGTGGGCGGGGGGGCGCCTACAATGAGCAGTTCTTC. As protein: CASSEGGRGGAYNEQFF.